Listed here are 26 T cell receptor beta chains from one sample, sequenced in a study of low-dose radiotherapy and immunotherapy resistance in tumors. Time point in this sample: before trial treatment. TRAV- and TRBV-specific primers were used for first-strand cDNA, which covered alpha and beta chains. Using a constant-region primer together with a V-primer adapter, TCRs were subjected to around 20 PCR cycles of amplification. TCRdb independently ran MiXCR on the reads; one entry per CDR3 protein. The sample shows tens of thousands of distinct CDR3 sequences, approximately 20% of them seen only once. Source: PBMCs, taken before treatment. The receptor source for this set is a male donor with prostate cancer.

A note on this clonotype: A much more abundant neighbour one base away suggests this may be a read error. The V call is TRBV4-1, the J call TRBJ1-5; tentatively, D is TRBD1 (6 bases). The CDR3 length is 16 residues. Per the germline V gene, CDR1 is MGHRA and CDR2 is YSYEKL. The CDR3 protein is CTSSQGGGASNQPQHF. CDR3 DNA: TGCACCAGCAGCCAAGGTGGGGGGGCTAGCAATCAGCCCCAGCATTTT.

The table lists this clonotype with many counts. This chain links TRBV7-3 with TRBJ2-1; D not resolved. CDR1 and CDR2 from the germline V gene are SGHTA and FQGTGA. Trimming stripped 1 base from V and 7 bases from J, with 8 bases between. This CDR3 is built from 13 residues. CDR3 sequence: CASSLMATNEQFF. CDR3 DNA sequence: TGTGCCAGCAGCTTAATGGCGACGAATGAGCAGTTCTTC.

This clonotype was found many times. The V and J genes are TRBV5-4 and TRBJ2-2; D remains ambiguous. Per germline, CDR1 SGHNT and CDR2 YYREEE (reference sequence). V was clipped by 0 bases and J by 3 bases, with 12 bases between them. The CDR3 extends over 16 amino acids. The CDR3: CASSLAPVGYTGELFF. The CDR3 DNA follows: TGTGCCAGCAGCTTGGCCCCCGTTGGGTACACCGGGGAGCTGTTTTTT.

This clonotype appeared many times. The V and J genes are TRBV7-2 and TRBJ2-5; TRBD1 matches at 9 bases. V was clipped by 5 bases and J by 5 bases; unmatched bases: 9. Germline-derived CDR1 and CDR2 are SGHTA and FQGNSA. This CDR3 contains 15 residues. DNA of the CDR3: TGTGCCAGCAGCGTCCGGGACAGGGCGTTGGAGACCCAGTACTTC. This sequence encodes CASSVRDRALETQYF.

This clonotype was picked up many times. The chain couples TRBV6-5 to TRBJ2-1; unclear D gene. The length of the CDR3 is 14 residues. CDR1 and CDR2 from the germline V gene are MNHEY and SVGAGI. V dropped 6 bases and J dropped 6 bases, with 15 bases sitting between them. The CDR3 here is CASRETRLANEQFF. In nucleotides, the CDR3 is TGTGCCAGCAGGGAGACACGGTTGGCCAATGAGCAGTTCTTC.

In its sample, this clonotype was seen many times. The CDR3 loop is CSATYTSGGNNEQFF. The CDR3 nucleotides are TGCAGTGCTACGTATACTAGCGGGGGGAACAATGAGCAGTTCTTC. This chain links TRBV20-1 with TRBJ2-1, with 12 bases identical to TRBD2. V lost 4 bases to trimming and J lost 5 bases; unmatched junction nucleotides: 6. Germline CDR1 reads DFQATT; CDR2 reads SNEGSKA (reference sequence). The CDR3 totals 15 residues.

This clonotype was counted at least ten times. CDR3 residues: CASSQTGRVETQYF. CDR3 DNA: TGTGCCAGCAGCCAGACAGGGAGGGTGGAGACCCAGTACTTC. The rearrangement uses TRBV4-2 and TRBJ2-5; D tentatively reads TRBD1 or TRBD2 (7 bases each). CDR1 is LGHNA, CDR2 YNFKEQ, per germline. Between the trimmed V and J ends, which lost 3 bases and 5 bases, there was a span of 13 bases. The length of the CDR3 is 14 residues.

This clonotype has only a few counts. The genes are TRBV6-1 and TRBJ2-3; D uncertain. The germline V gene has CDR1 MNHNS and CDR2 SASEGT. Trimming removed 5 bases from V and 8 bases from J, with 11 bases in between. This CDR3 comprises 12 residues. This chain's CDR3 is CASSSQSGTQYF. CDR3 DNA sequence: TGTGCCAGCAGTTCACAGTCTGGTACGCAGTATTTT.

This clonotype has at least ten counts. The chain employs TRBV6-5 and TRBJ1-1, with D possibly TRBD1 on 5 matching bases. V lost 6 bases to trimming and J lost 1 base, with 12 bases between them. Germline CDR1 is MNHEY and CDR2 is SVGAGI. The CDR3 is 14 residues long. CDR3 nucleotide sequence: TGTGCCAGCAGGACGGACACCTGGAACACTGAAGCTTTCTTT. Translating gives CASRTDTWNTEAFF.

The chain is built from TRBV6-2 or TRBV6-3 and TRBJ2-1; no clear D. The CDR3 covers 12 residues. V was pared by 5 bases and J by 6 bases, with 8 bases between. From germline, CDR1 is MNHEY and CDR2 SVGEGT. The CDR3, as DNA: TGTGCCAGCAGTGAATTGCGCAATGAGCAGTTCTTC. Translation gives CASSELRNEQFF.

This clonotype came up many times. The chain joins TRBV5-1 to TRBJ1-1; TRBD1 aligns across 7 bases. J lost 1 base, V lost 3 bases, and 3 bases had no gene match. CDR3 size: 14 residues. Germline V gene sequence: CDR1 SGHRS, CDR2 YFSETQ. The CDR3 protein is CASSSGQPNTEAFF. The CDR3 nucleotides are TGCGCCAGCAGCTCGGGACAGCCGAACACTGAAGCTTTCTTT.

This clonotype was seen many times. V gene TRBV28 combines with J gene TRBJ1-2, with D possibly matching TRBD1 (5 bases). Deletions cut 8 bases from V and 3 bases from J, with 7 bases between. CDR1 and CDR2 from the germline V gene are MDHEN and SYDVKM. This CDR3 region has 11 residues. The CDR3 nucleotides are TGTGCCAGCGGGGCGTACTATGGCTACACCTTC. Translating gives CASGAYYGYTF.

The chain couples TRBV15 to TRBJ2-1; D is ambiguous. V shed 3 bases and J shed 5 bases, with 5 bases lying between them. The CDR3 runs 12 residues. Germline V CDR1 and CDR2: LNHNV, YYDKDF (reference sequence). The CDR3: CATSSTHNEQFF. CDR3 nucleotides: TGTGCCACCAGCAGCACGCACAATGAGCAGTTCTTC.

This clonotype was seen ten or more times. CDR3 sequence: CASSVEGRGRTGELFF. The CDR3 DNA reads TGTGCCAGCAGCGTAGAGGGCAGGGGTCGTACCGGGGAGCTGTTTTTT. The chain joins TRBV9 to TRBJ2-2, with D possibly TRBD1 on 6 matching bases. Trimming stripped 0 bases from V and 5 bases from J, with 14 bases between. Germline-derived CDR1 and CDR2 are SGDLS and YYNGEE. The CDR3 totals 16 residues.

This clonotype was found many times. This chain connects TRBV2 to TRBJ2-1; 9 bases line up with TRBD1. The CDR3 is 13 amino acids. Per germline, CDR1 SNHLY and CDR2 FYNNEI. V lost 6 bases and J lost 6; bases outside the gene matches: 3. The CDR3 is CASRGTGSNEQFF. The CDR3 coding sequence is TGTGCCAGCAGGGGGACAGGGTCCAATGAGCAGTTCTTC.

This clonotype was seen at least ten times. This chain links TRBV7-2 with TRBJ2-7; 11 nucleotides line up with TRBD2. Germline CDR1 is SGHTA and CDR2 is FQGNSA. V lost 5 bases and J lost 1; bases outside the gene matches: 10. The CDR3 has 17 amino acids. The CDR3 bases are TGTGCCAGCAGCCACGGGGGGAGGACTAGCGGGTCCTACGAGCAGTACTTC. Amino acids: CASSHGGRTSGSYEQYF.

This clonotype was observed at least ten times. The rearrangement uses TRBV6-5 and TRBJ2-1, with 13 bases identical to TRBD2. V trimming: 5 bases; J trimming: 0 bases; junction bases outside the gene matches: 16. Germline CDR1 is MNHEY and CDR2 is SVGAGI. The CDR3 consists of 21 residues. The CDR3 DNA sequence: TGTGCCAGCAGTACCCGGACTAGCGGGAGCTCTTCGAGAAGCTCCTACAATGAGCAGTTCTTC. Protein sequence: CASSTRTSGSSSRSSYNEQFF.

This clonotype was seen repeatedly, ten times or more. CDR3 in amino acids: CASSFPQHSGNTIYF. DNA of the CDR3: TGTGCCAGCAGCTTCCCCCAGCACTCTGGAAACACCATATATTTT. The chain links TRBV11-2 to TRBJ1-3; D not certain. V was shortened by 3 bases and J by 0 bases, with 9 bases between the two germline ends. The V gene's germline CDR1 is SGHAT and CDR2 FQNNGV. The CDR3 consists of 15 residues.

This clonotype occurred a few times. This chain links TRBV30 with TRBJ1-6, with 8 bases lining up with TRBD1. This CDR3 is built from 13 residues. Germline assignment: CDR1 GTSNPN and CDR2 SVGIG (reference sequence). The junction had 3 bases not matched to a gene; V was cut back by 3 bases and J by 8 bases. The CDR3 region is CAWRGQADSPLHF. The DNA for the CDR3 is TGTGCCTGGAGGGGACAGGCGGATTCACCCCTCCACTTT.

This clonotype was detected many times. V gene TRBV20-1 combines with J gene TRBJ2-7, with a tentative D call TRBD1 (6 bases). The CDR3 is 13 residues long. V was pared by 6 bases and J by 1 base, with 13 bases between. In germline, CDR1 is DFQATT, CDR2 SNEGSKA (reference sequence). The CDR3 region is CSAGGQASYEQYF. The CDR3 region has the DNA TGCAGTGCAGGGGGACAAGCGTCCTACGAGCAGTACTTC.

This clonotype was detected many times. This rearrangement joins TRBV30 to TRBJ1-1; 7 bases are a match to TRBD1. The CDR3 is 14 amino acids. With V trimmed by 1 base and J by 1 base, 3 bases remained unmatched. The germline gives CDR1 GTSNPN, CDR2 SVGIG (reference sequence). The CDR3 DNA reads as TGTGCCTGGAGTGCCCACAGGGGGAACACTGAAGCTTTCTTT. Protein product: CAWSAHRGNTEAFF.

Points on this clonotype: With only one base between it and a far larger clone, this is likely a read error. This chain links TRBV2 with TRBJ1-1, with TRBD1 matching over 9 bases. The length of the CDR3 is 13 residues. Germline lookup yields CDR1 SNHLY and CDR2 FYNNEI. Unmatched junction bases numbered 9, after V lost 8 bases and J lost 8 bases. CDR3 residues: CASRSRDREEAFF. CDR3 nucleotides: TGTGCCAGCCGCTCCCGGGACAGGGAAGAAGCTTTCTTT. Full variable domain (remainder filled in from reference TRBV2 and TRBJ1-1): EPEVTQTPSHQVTQMGQEVILRCVPISNHLYFYWYRQILGQKVEFLVSFYNNEISEKSEIFDDQFSVERPDGSNFTLKIRSTKLEDSAMYFCASRSRDREEAFFGQGTRLTVV.

This clonotype showed up many times. This rearrangement joins TRBV12-3 or TRBV12-4 to TRBJ2-7; D is undetermined. This CDR3 region has 15 residues. Trimming removed 3 bases at V and 0 bases at J, with 12 bases between. As DNA, the CDR3 is TGTGCCAGCAGTTTGGTGCAGGCCAGCTCCTACGAGCAGTACTTC. Protein product: CASSLVQASSYEQYF.

The sample holds a few counts of this clonotype. The gene calls are TRBV9 and TRBJ2-1; 9 bases are shared with TRBD1. This CDR3 contains 21 residues. With V trimmed by 4 bases and J by 0 bases, 20 bases remained unmatched. CDR1 and CDR2 (germline): SGDLS, YYNGEE. Here the CDR3 reads CASSPGRVGGQGASSYNEQFF. CDR3 bases: TGTGCCAGCAGCCCAGGGAGGGTGGGGGGACAGGGAGCAAGCTCCTACAATGAGCAGTTCTTC.

This clonotype showed up many times. CDR3 sequence: CASSQEGLARPNEQFF. The CDR3 DNA follows: TGTGCCAGCAGCCAAGAGGGACTAGCGAGGCCTAATGAGCAGTTCTTC. The rearrangement uses TRBV3-1 and TRBJ2-1, with 10 bases aligning to TRBD2. Germline V CDR1 and CDR2: LGHDT, YNNKEL (reference sequence). The CDR3 is 16 amino acids. The V gene end was trimmed by 0 bases and the J gene end by 7 bases; junction bases not matched to a gene: 6.

The chain combines TRBV7-3 with TRBJ1-1; D possibly corresponds to TRBD1 (6 bases). Germline CDR1 SGHTA, CDR2 FQGTGA. CDR3 size: 15 residues. V lost 0 bases and J lost 4, with 12 bases in between. CDR3 bases: TGTGCCAGCAGCTTAACGGGGGCAGGGAGCACTGAAGCTTTCTTT. Protein sequence: CASSLTGAGSTEAFF. The entire variable domain, with the rest obtained from reference TRBV7-3 and TRBJ1-1, is as follows: GAGVSQTPSNKVTEKGKYVELRCDPISGHTALYWYRQSLGQGPEFLIYFQGTGAADDSGLPNDRFFAVRPEGSVSTLKIQRTERGDSAVYLCASSLTGAGSTEAFFGQGTRLTVV.